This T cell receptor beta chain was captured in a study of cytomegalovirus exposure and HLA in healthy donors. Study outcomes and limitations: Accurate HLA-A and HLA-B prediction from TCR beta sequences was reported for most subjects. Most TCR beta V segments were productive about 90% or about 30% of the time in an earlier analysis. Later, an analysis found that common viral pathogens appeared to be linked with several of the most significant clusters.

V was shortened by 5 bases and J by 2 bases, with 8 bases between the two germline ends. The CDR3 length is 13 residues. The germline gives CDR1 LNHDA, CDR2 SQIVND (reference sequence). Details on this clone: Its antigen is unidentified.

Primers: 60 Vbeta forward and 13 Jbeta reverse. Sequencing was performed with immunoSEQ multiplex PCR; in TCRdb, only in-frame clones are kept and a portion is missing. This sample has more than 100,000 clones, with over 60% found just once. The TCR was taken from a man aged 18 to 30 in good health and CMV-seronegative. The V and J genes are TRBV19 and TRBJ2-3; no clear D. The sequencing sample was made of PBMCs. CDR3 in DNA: TGTGCCAGTAGTGGAGTGGCCACAGATACGCAGTATTTT. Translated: CASSGVATDTQYF.